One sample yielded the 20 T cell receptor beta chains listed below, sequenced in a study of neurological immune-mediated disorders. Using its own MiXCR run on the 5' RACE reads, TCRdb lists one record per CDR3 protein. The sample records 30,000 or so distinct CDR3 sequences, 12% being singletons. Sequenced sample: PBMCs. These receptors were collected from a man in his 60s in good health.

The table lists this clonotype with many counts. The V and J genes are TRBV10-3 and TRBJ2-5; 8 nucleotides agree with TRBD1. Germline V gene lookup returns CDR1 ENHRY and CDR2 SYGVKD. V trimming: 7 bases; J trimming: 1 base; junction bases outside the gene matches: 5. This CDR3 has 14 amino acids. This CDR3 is CAIKLGQGQETQYF. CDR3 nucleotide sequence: TGTGCCATCAAACTTGGACAGGGCCAAGAGACCCAGTACTTC.

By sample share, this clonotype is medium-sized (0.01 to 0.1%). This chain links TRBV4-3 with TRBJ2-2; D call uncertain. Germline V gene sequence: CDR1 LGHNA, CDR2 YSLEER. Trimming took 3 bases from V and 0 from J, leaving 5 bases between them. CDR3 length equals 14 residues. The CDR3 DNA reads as TGCGCCAGCAGCCACTTTTCGAACACCGGGGAGCTGTTTTTT. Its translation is CASSHFSNTGELFF.

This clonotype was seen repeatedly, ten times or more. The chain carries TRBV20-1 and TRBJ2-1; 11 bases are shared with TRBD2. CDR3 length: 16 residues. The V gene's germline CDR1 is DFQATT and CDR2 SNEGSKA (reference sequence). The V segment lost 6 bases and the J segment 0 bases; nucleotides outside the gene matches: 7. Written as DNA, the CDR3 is TGCAGTGCCCCGGGACTAGCGGAAAGCTCCTACAATGAGCAGTTCTTC. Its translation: CSAPGLAESSYNEQFF.

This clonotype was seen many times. The CDR3 coding sequence is TGCGCCAGCAGCTTGGGACCGTCGAACACTGAAGCTTTCTTT. Amino acid sequence: CASSLGPSNTEAFF. The chain is built from TRBV5-1 and TRBJ1-1; D is unclear. CDR1 is SGHRS and CDR2 is YFSETQ in the germline V gene. The CDR3 sequence is 14 residues long. V was trimmed by 0 bases and J by 1 base, leaving 7 bases between them.

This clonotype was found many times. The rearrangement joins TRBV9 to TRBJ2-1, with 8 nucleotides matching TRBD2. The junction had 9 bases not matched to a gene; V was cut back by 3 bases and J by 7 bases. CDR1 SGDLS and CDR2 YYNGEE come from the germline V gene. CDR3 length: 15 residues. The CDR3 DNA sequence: TGTGCCAGCAGCGCCCGGGAGGGCCCCAAGAATGAGCAGTTCTTC. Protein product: CASSAREGPKNEQFF. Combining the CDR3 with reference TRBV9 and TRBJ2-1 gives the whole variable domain DSGVTQTPKHLITATGQRVTLRCSPRSGDLSVYWYQQSLDQGLQFLIQYYNGEERAKGNILERFSAQQFPDLHSELNLSSLELGDSALYFCASSAREGPKNEQFFGPGTRLTVL.

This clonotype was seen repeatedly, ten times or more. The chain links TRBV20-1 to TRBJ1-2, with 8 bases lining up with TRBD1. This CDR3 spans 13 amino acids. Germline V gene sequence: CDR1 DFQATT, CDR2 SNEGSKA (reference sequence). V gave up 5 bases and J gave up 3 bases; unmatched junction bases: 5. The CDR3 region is CSAPPTGDYGYTF. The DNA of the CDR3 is TGCAGTGCTCCCCCGACAGGGGACTATGGCTACACCTTC.

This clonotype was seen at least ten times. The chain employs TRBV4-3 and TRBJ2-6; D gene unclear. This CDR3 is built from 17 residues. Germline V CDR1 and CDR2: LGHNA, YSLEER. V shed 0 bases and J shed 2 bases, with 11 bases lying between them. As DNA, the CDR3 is TGCGCCAGCAGCCAAGATATCCGAGGAGCTGGGGCCAACGTCCTGACTTTC. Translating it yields CASSQDIRGAGANVLTF.

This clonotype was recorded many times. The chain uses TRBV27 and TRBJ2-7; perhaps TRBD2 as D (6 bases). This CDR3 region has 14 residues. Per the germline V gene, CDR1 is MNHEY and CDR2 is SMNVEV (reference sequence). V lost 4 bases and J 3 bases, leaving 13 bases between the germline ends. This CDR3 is CASSYRGDRYEQYF. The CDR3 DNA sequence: TGTGCCAGCAGTTATCGCGGGGACCGCTACGAGCAGTACTTC.

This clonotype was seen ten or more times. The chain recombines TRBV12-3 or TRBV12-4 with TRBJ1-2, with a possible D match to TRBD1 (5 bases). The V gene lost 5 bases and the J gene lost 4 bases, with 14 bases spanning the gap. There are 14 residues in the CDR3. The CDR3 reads CASSQDGTRYGYTF. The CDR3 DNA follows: TGTGCCAGCAGTCAAGACGGGACCCGCTATGGCTACACCTTC.

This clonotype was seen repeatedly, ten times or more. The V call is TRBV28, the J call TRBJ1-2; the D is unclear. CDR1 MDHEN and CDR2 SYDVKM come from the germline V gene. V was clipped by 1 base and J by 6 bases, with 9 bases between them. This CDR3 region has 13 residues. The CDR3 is CASSLFSENGYTF. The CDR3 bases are TGTGCCAGCAGTTTATTTTCCGAGAATGGCTACACCTTC.

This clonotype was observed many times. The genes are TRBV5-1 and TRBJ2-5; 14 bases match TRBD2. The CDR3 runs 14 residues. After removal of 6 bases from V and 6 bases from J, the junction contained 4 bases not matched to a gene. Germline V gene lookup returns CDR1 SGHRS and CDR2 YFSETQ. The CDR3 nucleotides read TGCGCCAGCACGACTAGCGGGGGGGCCCAGACCCAGTACTTC. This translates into CASTTSGGAQTQYF.

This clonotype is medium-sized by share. The DNA for the CDR3 is TGCAGCGTTGATGGGGGGCCCGGTGGCTACACCTTC. Its protein product is CSVDGGPGGYTF. The genes are TRBV29-1 and TRBJ1-2; perhaps TRBD1 as D (6 bases). Trimming cost V 3 bases and J 7 bases, with 12 bases left between them. The length of the CDR3 is 12 residues. The V gene's germline CDR1 is SQVTM and CDR2 ANQGSEA.

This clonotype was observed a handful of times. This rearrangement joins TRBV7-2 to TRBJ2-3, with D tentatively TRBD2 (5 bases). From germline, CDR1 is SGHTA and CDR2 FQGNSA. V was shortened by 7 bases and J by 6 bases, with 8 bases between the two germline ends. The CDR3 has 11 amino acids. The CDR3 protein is CASTSSDTQYF. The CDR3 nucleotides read TGTGCCAGCACCTCTAGCGATACGCAGTATTTT.

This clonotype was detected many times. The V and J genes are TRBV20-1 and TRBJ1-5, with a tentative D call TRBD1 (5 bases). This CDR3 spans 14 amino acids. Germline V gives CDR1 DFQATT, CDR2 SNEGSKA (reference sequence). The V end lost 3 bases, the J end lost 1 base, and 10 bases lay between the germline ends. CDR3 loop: CSARGDGSNQPQHF. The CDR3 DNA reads TGCAGTGCTAGGGGGGACGGAAGCAATCAGCCCCAGCATTTT.

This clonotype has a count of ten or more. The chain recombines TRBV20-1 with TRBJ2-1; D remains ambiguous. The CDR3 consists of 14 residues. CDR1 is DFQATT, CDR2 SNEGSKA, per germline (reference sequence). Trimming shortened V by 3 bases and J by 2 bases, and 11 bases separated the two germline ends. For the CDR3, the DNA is TGCAGTGCTAGTAAGGTTTGGGCCTACAATGAGCAGTTCTTC. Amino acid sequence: CSASKVWAYNEQFF.

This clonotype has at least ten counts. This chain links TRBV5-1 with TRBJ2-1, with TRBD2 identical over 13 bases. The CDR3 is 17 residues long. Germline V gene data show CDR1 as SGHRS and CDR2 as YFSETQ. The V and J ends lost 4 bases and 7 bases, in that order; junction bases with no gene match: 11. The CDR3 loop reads CASSRIPGLAGWNEQFF. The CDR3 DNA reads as TGCGCCAGCAGCCGAATCCCGGGACTAGCGGGGTGGAATGAGCAGTTCTTC.

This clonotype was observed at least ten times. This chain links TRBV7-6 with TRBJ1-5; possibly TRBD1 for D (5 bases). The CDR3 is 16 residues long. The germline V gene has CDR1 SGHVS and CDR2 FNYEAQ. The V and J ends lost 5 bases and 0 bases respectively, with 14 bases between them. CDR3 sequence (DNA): TGTGCCAGCAGCCCAGATTGGGGCTATAGCAATCAGCCCCAGCATTTT. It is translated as CASSPDWGYSNQPQHF. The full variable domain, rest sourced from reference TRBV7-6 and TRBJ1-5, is GAGVSQSPRYKVTKRGQDVALRCDPISGHVSLYWYRQALGQGPEFLTYFNYEAQQDKSGLPNDRFSAERPEGSISTLTIQRTEQRDSAMYRCASSPDWGYSNQPQHFGDGTRLSIL.

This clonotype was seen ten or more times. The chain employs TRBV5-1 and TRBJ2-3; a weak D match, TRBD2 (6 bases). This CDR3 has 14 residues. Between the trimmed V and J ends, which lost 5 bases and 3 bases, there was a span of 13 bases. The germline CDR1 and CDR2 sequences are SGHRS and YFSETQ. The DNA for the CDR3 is TGCGCCAGCAGTACCGGGACTGAGACAGATACGCAGTATTTT. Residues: CASSTGTETDTQYF.

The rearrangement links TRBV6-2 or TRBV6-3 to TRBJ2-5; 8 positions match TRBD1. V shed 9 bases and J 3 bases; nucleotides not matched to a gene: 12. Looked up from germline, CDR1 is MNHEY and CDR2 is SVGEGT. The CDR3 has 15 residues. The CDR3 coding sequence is TGTGCCAGTTTTGAACTCGGACAGGGTAAAGAGACCCAGTACTTC. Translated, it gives CASFELGQGKETQYF.

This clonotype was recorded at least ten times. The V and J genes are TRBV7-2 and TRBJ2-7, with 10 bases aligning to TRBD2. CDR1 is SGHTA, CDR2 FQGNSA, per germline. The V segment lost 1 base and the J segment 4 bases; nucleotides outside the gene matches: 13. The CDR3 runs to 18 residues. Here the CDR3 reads CASSLGSSGRSSPYEQYF. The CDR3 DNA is TGTGCCAGCAGCTTAGGTTCTAGCGGGAGATCCAGCCCTTACGAGCAGTACTTC.